Shown below are 8 T cell receptor beta chains from a single sample sequenced in a study of T cell repertoires in cytomegalovirus infection. TCRdb reprocessed the reads with MiXCR, giving one entry per CDR3 protein. Found here are 200,000 to 250,000 distinct CDR3 sequences, about 38% of them singletons; the top ten hold 59%. These receptors are not linked to any known antigen. Material: CD8+ T cells from cultured PBMCs, obtained from culture after CMV antigen stimulation. The source is a human donor in good health (CMV status not recorded). Some clones in this sample may be carry-over from other donors' samples.

The V gene is TRBV7-8, the J gene TRBJ2-5; 11 nucleotides align to TRBD1. The germline V gene encodes CDR1 SGHVS and CDR2 FQNEAQ. V was clipped by 3 bases and J by 2 bases; unmatched bases: 5. The CDR3 loop spans 16 amino acids. The CDR3 loop is CASSFPDRGRQETQYF. CDR3 sequence (DNA): TGTGCCAGCAGCTTCCCGGACAGGGGGCGTCAAGAGACCCAGTACTTC.

V is TRBV11-3 and J is TRBJ2-1; perhaps TRBD2 as D (5 bases). Per the germline V gene, CDR1 is SGHNT and CDR2 is YENEEA. Trimming left V 5 bases short and J 4 bases short, with 12 bases between. The length of the CDR3 is 14 residues. CDR3 sequence: CASSPPEEYNEQFF. The CDR3 DNA sequence: TGTGCCAGCAGCCCTCCGGAGGAATACAATGAGCAGTTCTTC.

This chain connects TRBV12-3 or TRBV12-4 to TRBJ1-5; no clear D gene. CDR3 length equals 12 residues. Deletions cut 3 bases from V and 6 bases from J, with 6 bases between. The CDR3 DNA is TGTGCCAGCAGTTTTATTGTTCAGCCCCAGCATTTT. Translation: CASSFIVQPQHF.

This chain joins TRBV30 and TRBJ2-5; TRBD2 might be the D (6 bases). Trimming took 2 bases from V and 5 from J, leaving 12 bases between them. The CDR3 is 13 amino acids. Germline CDR1 reads GTSNPN; CDR2 reads SVGIG (reference sequence). The CDR3 is CAWSRDSSETQYF. CDR3 sequence (DNA): TGTGCCTGGAGTAGGGACTCTTCGGAGACCCAGTACTTC. Full variable domain (missing parts from reference TRBV30 and TRBJ2-5): SQTIHQWPATLVQPVGSPLSLECTVEGTSNPNLYWYRQAAGRGLQLLFYSVGIGQISSEVPQNLSASRPQDRQFILSSKKLLLSDSGFYLCAWSRDSSETQYFGPGTRLLVL.

V usage is TRBV27 and J usage is TRBJ2-5; TRBD2 matches 8 bases. V was clipped by 9 bases and J by 5 bases; unmatched bases: 11. Germline assignment: CDR1 MNHEY and CDR2 SMNVEV (reference sequence). This CDR3 has 14 amino acids. CDR3 coding DNA: TGTGCCAGTACCCCGAGAGCGGGAGAGGAGACCCAGTACTTC. Translated, it gives CASTPRAGEETQYF.

This clonotype was found a few times. The chain joins TRBV7-2 to TRBJ2-2, with D possibly TRBD1 on 6 matching bases. Germline V gives CDR1 SGHTA, CDR2 FQGNSA. The CDR3 has 14 amino acids. V lost 10 bases and J 4 bases, leaving 16 bases between the germline ends. The CDR3 coding sequence is TGTGCCACTCCAGGGGAAAGGGGCACCGGGGAGCTGTTTTTT. This codes for CATPGERGTGELFF. The whole variable domain, filled in from reference TRBV7-2 and TRBJ2-2, reads GAGVSQSPSNKVTEKGKDVELRCDPISGHTALYWYRQSLGQGLEFLIYFQGNSAPDKSGLPSDRFSAERTGGSVSTLTIQRTQQEDSAVYLCATPGERGTGELFFGEGSRLTVL.

This clonotype was seen many times. The chain uses TRBV2 and TRBJ1-5; D may be TRBD1 (6 bases). CDR3 size: 15 residues. CDR1 and CDR2 from the germline V gene are SNHLY and FYNNEI. V gave up 5 bases and J gave up 4 bases, with 15 bases separating them. CDR3 DNA: TGTGCCAGCAGTCTCACAGGGATGGCAAATCAGCCCCAGCATTTT. It yields the protein CASSLTGMANQPQHF.

This clonotype was picked up a small number of times. V is TRBV4-2 and J is TRBJ2-7, with 13 bases lining up with TRBD2. The length of the CDR3 is 17 residues. The trim removed 4 bases at V and 3 bases at J, leaving 9 bases unmatched. The germline V gene encodes CDR1 LGHNA and CDR2 YNFKEQ. The CDR3 sequence is CASSLMFGTSGIYEQYF. The CDR3 DNA reads TGTGCCAGCAGCCTCATGTTCGGGACTAGCGGGATCTACGAGCAGTACTTC.